The clone carrying this T cell receptor (beta chain) was observed a handful of times. Its target is not known. TCRdb independently ran MiXCR on the reads; one entry per CDR3 protein. Here the sample spans 350,000 to 500,000 distinct CDR3 sequences, about 33% being singletons. V was pared by 7 bases and J by 3 bases, with 12 bases between. Germline CDR1 and CDR2: SQVTM and ANQGSEA. The CDR3 covers 12 residues. The data stem from a study of T cell repertoires in cytomegalovirus infection. Study background: Evidence of both CMV infection and a matching HLA type came from public TCR beta signatures. Findings and caveats of the study: Using cumulative public TCR beta family frequency, the authors identified those who carried CMV together with the relevant HLA. Ex vivo, HLA-C-restricted CMV-specific TCR beta clonotypes prevailed over the rest of the response.

The sequence was collected from a human donor in good health (CMV status not recorded). Some clones in this sample may be carry-over from other donors' samples. The chain combines TRBV29-1 with TRBJ1-1, with a possible D match to TRBD1 (6 bases). Sequenced input: PBMCs. CDR3 sequence: CSADPGDTEAFF. CDR3 DNA: TGCAGCGCTGACCCAGGGGACACTGAAGCTTTCTTT. The whole variable domain, remainder taken from reference TRBV29-1 and TRBJ1-1, is SAVISQKPSRDICQRGTSLTIQCQVDSQVTMMFWYRQQPGQSLTLIATANQGSEATYESGFVIDKFPISRPNLTFSTLTVSNMSPEDSSIYLCSADPGDTEAFFGQGTRLTVV.